Here is one TCR beta chain with its context. Its antigen target is currently unknown. The sample holds no much larger clone one base away, and base qualities are not on file. The donors were healthy, HIV-negative adults who had no recently reported acute infections or vaccinations. All donors were Caucasian adults living in Nashville, Tennessee, USA. CD4+ T cells were enriched by magnetic negative selection; naive cells were then positively selected on CD45RA, and the negative fraction formed the memory subset. Blood was obtained by leukapheresis, after which PBMCs were separated by Ficoll-Histopaque density gradient centrifugation and cryopreserved in liquid nitrogen vapor phase. Analytical flow cytometry was used to check the purity and quantity of every magnetically sorted T cell population. Each sorted fraction had its genomic DNA isolated and then quantified by UV absorbance on a Nanodrop 2000c.

The sample originates from a study of shared clonotypes between healthy human individuals (dated by TCRdb to 2020 to 2021). Background for the entire study: The cohort included three men and a couple of women between 18 and 49 years of age. For each donor, CD4 naive and CD4 memory were each run on three plates, CD8 naive on two plates, and CD8 memory on one plate. To estimate repertoire size and how much clonotypes are shared between individuals, the study performed deep sequencing of blood TCR repertoires from about 5 healthy adults. To increase sequencing depth and limit assay-specific biases, TCR repertoire library preparation and sequencing were carried out by different laboratories using diverse techniques. Per donor, leukapheresis produced somewhere between about 0.9 and 10 billion PBMCs. What the study reported, not specific to this receptor: Even with the large sequencing depth, rarefaction of the sorted-subset datasets indicated that sequencing was incomplete. The small number of donors limited the genetic and exposure-history diversity represented. Sampling was limited to blood, and TCR repertoires in tissue likely differ from TCR repertoires in blood. Naive subsets generally had larger estimated clonotype richness than memory subsets did. Higher generation probabilities were observed for clonotypes shared by all four sorted-subset donors than for non-shared clonotypes. Based on pairwise subsampling, the degree of clonotype sharing among donors was expected to be affected by sequencing depth. Approximately 4.8% of naive CD4, roughly 3.6% of naive CD8, roughly 2.4% of memory CD4, and about 0.4% of memory CD8 clonotypes were shared across four donors.

Using the deep immunoSEQ assay, TCR CDR3 regions were amplified from genomic DNA by multiplex PCR. Extracted genomic DNA from each cell subset was distributed evenly across all wells of several immunoSEQ 96-well plates, and each plate was treated as a replicate. For sorted subsets, roughly 200 ng of genomic DNA, equivalent to some 30,000 T cell genomes, went into each replicate PCR. The purified libraries were quantified using a Qubit 3.0 fluorometer, sized with a Bioanalyzer 2100, and then quantified again using the KAPA Library Quantification kit. Every immunoSEQ 96-well plate was sequenced on a dedicated single-read 150-cycle Illumina NextSeq 550 flow cell. The authors processed their data as follows. Because only junctional sequences without quality scores were contained in the immunoSEQ output, filtering matching that applied to full-length reads could not be performed. Sequences were annotated with PyIR, a Python wrapper for IgBLAST v1.9, and V/J genes and CDR3 were assigned using IMGT germline references. Reads were removed for weak V/J assignments (E-value above 1e-6), missing CDR3, stop codons, out-of-frame junctions, or ambiguous translated residues. V3J clonotypes were defined as sequences sharing the same inferred V gene, J gene, and CDR3 amino acid sequence. To compute the percentage overlap between repertoires, the number of shared unique clonotypes was divided by the size of the smaller repertoire. Richness of each repertoire was evaluated using RTK rarefaction, the Chao1 estimator, and Recon v2.1 estimates of unobserved clonotypes. OLGA was used to compute generation probabilities for all TCRbeta clonotypes that the gDNA method yielded from a handful of donors. Held by TCRdb, this immuneACCESS table contains in-frame sequences only and omits some clones. Under half of the omission traces to an unresolved V gene where checked; the cause of the rest is unknown. That table is the source of V, J and clone size, and D and trimming were worked out from the DNA. This sample holds under 550,000 clones; almost 97% were observed only once. Under 0.06% of the sample is held by the ten biggest clonotypes.

Material: naive CD4+ T cells sorted from blood. The cell subset or site label on this specimen signifies: CD45RA+ positively selected. The receptor was isolated from a woman aged 25 to 39 in good health.

This receptor carries the CDR3 CASSSSGISYEQYF. The bases read TGTGCCAGCAGTTCTAGCGGGATCTCCTACGAGCAGTACTTC. The rearrangement joined TRBV28 to TRBJ2-7; 9 bases in the middle match TRBD2. CDR1 is given as MDHEN and CDR2 as SYDVKM, both from the germline V gene. From its cysteine to its phenylalanine, the CDR3 spans 14 amino acids. Only the CDR3 part of the read is kept: 42 bases, read in frame from the first base. Trimming takes 4 bases off V and 0 bases off J; junction bases not matched to a gene: 1.